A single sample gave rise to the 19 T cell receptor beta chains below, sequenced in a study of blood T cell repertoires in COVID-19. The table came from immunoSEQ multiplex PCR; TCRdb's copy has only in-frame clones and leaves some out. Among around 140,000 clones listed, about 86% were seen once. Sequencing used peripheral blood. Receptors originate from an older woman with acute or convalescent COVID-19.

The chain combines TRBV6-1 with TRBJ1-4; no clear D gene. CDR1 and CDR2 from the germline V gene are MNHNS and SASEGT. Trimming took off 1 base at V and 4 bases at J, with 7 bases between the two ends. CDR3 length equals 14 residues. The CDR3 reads CASSEGSLNEKLFF. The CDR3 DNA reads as TGTGCCAGCAGTGAAGGAAGCCTTAATGAAAAACTGTTTTTT.

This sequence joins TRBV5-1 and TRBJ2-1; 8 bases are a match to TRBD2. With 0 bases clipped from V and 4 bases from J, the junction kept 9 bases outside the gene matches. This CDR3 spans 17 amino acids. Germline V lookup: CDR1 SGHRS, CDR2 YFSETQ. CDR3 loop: CASSLGAGGLFYNEQFF. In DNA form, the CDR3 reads TGCGCCAGCAGCTTGGGTGCGGGGGGCCTTTTTTACAATGAGCAGTTCTTC. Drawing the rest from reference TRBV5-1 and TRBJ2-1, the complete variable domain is KAGVTQTPRYLIKTRGQQVTLSCSPISGHRSVSWYQQTPGQGLQFLFEYFSETQRNKGNFPGRFSGRQFSNSRSEMNVSTLELGDSALYLCASSLGAGGLFYNEQFFGPGTRLTVL.

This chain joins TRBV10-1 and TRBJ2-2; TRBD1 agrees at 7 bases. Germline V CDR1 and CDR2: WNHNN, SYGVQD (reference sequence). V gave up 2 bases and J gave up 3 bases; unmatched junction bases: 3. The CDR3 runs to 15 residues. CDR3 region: CASSERGGDTGELFF. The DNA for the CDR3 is TGCGCCAGCAGTGAGAGAGGGGGCGACACCGGGGAGCTGTTTTTT.

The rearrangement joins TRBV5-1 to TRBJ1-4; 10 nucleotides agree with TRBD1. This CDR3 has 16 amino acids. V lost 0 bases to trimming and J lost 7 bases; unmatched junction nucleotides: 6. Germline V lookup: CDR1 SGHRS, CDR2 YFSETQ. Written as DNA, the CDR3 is TGCGCCAGCAGCTTGGCCCCGGGACAGGGGCGTGAAAAACTGTTTTTT. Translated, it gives CASSLAPGQGREKLFF.

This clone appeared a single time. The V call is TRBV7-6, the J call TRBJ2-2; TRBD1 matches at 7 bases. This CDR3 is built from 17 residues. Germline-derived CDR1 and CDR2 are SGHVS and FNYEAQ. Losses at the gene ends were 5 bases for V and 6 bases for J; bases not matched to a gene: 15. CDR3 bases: TGTGCCAGCAGCCCCTTGGTGCGACAGGGCATGGCCGGGGAGCTGTTTTTT. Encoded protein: CASSPLVRQGMAGELFF. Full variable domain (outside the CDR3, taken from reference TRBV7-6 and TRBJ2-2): GAGVSQSPRYKVTKRGQDVALRCDPISGHVSLYWYRQALGQGPEFLTYFNYEAQQDKSGLPNDRFSAERPEGSISTLTIQRTEQRDSAMYRCASSPLVRQGMAGELFFGEGSRLTVL.

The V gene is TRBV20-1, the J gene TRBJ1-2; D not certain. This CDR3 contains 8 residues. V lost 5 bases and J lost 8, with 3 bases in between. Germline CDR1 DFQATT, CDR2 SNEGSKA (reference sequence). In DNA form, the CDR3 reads TGCAGTGCTCCGGGCTACACCTTC. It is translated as CSAPGYTF.

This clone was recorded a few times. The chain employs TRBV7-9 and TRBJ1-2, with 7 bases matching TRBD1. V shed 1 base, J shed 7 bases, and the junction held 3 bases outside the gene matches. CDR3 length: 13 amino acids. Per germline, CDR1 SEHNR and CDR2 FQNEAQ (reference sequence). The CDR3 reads CASSLVSGGGYTF. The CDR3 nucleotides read TGTGCCAGCAGCTTAGTGTCAGGGGGTGGCTACACCTTC.

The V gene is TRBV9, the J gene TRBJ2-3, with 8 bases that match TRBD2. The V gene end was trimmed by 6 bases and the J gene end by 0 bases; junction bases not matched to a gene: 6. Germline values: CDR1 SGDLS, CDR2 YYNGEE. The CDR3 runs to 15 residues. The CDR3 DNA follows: TGTGCCAGCACCGTTAGCGGGGCTAGCACAGATACGCAGTATTTT. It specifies CASTVSGASTDTQYF.

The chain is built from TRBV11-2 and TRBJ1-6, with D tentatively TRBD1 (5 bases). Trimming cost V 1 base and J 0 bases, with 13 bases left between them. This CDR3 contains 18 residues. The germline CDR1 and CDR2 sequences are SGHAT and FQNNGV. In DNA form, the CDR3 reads TGTGCCAGCAGCTTAGGTTCTAGGGGAGGCTCCTATAATTCACCCCTCCACTTT. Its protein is CASSLGSRGGSYNSPLHF.

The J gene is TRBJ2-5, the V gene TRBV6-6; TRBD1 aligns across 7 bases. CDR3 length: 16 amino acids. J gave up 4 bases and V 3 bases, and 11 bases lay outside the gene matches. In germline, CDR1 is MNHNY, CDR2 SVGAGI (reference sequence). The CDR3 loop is CASSYTPRTGRETQYF. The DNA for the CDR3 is TGTGCCAGCAGTTATACCCCCAGGACAGGTAGAGAGACCCAGTACTTC.

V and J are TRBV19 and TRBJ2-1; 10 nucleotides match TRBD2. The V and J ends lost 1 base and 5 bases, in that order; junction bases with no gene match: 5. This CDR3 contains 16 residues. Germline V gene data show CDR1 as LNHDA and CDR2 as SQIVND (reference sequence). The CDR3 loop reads CASSIGSLAGDNEQFF. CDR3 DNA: TGTGCCAGTAGTATAGGTAGTCTAGCGGGGGACAATGAGCAGTTCTTC.

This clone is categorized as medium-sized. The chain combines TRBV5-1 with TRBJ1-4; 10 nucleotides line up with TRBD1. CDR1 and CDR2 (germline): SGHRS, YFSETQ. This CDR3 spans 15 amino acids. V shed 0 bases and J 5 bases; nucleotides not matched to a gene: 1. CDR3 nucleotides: TGCGCCAGCAGCTTGGGGACAGGGGGGAATGAAAAACTGTTTTTT. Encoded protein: CASSLGTGGNEKLFF.

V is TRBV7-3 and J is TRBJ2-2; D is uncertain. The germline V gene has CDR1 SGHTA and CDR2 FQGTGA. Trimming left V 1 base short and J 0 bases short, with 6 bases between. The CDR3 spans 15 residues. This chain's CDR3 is CASSLRATNTGELFF. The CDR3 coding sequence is TGTGCCAGCAGCTTAAGAGCAACGAACACCGGGGAGCTGTTTTTT. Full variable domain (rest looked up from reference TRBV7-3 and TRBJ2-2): GAGVSQTPSNKVTEKGKYVELRCDPISGHTALYWYRQSLGQGPEFLIYFQGTGAADDSGLPNDRFFAVRPEGSVSTLKIQRTERGDSAVYLCASSLRATNTGELFFGEGSRLTVL.

In nucleotides, the CDR3 is TGTGCCAGCAGTTACACGAGGGGGGGCTATGGCTACACCTTC. Encoded protein: CASSYTRGGYGYTF. The chain couples TRBV6-5 to TRBJ1-2; possibly TRBD1 for D (6 bases). With 2 bases removed from V and 4 bases from J, the gap between germline ends came to 11 bases. Germline V gene lookup returns CDR1 MNHEY and CDR2 SVGAGI. The CDR3 sequence is 14 residues long.

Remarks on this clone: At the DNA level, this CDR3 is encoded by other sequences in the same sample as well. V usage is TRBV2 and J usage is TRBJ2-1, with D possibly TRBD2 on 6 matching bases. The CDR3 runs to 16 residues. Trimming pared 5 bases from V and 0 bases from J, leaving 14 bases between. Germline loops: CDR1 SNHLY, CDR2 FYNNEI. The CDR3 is CASSLGTGGSYNEQFF. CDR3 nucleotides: TGTGCCAGCAGTCTCGGGACTGGGGGCTCCTACAATGAGCAGTTCTTC.

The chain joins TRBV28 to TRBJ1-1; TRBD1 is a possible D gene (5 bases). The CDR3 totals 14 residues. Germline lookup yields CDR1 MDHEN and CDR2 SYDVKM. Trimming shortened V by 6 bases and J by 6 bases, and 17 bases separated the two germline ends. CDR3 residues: CASRGGGGYAEAFF. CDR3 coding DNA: TGTGCCAGCAGGGGTGGGGGAGGGTACGCTGAAGCTTTCTTT.

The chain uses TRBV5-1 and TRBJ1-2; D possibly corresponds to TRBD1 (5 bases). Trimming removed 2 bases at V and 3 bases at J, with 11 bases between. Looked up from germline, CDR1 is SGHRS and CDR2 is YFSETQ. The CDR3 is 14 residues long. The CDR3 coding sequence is TGCGCCAGCAGCTTTGGAGGGGTTGACTATGGCTACACCTTC. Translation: CASSFGGVDYGYTF.

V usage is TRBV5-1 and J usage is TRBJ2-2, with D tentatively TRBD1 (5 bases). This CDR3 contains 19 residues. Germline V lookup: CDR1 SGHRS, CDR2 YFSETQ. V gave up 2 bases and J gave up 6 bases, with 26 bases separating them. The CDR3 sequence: CASSFSPRGSGERPGELFF. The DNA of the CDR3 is TGCGCCAGCAGCTTTTCGCCTAGGGGCTCCGGTGAGAGGCCCGGGGAGCTGTTTTTT.

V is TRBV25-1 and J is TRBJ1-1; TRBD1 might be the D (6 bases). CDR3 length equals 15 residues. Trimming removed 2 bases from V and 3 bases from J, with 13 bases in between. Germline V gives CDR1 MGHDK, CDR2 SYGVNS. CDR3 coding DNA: TGTGCCAGCAGTGAAGGTGACAGGTGGGACACTGAAGCTTTCTTT. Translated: CASSEGDRWDTEAFF.